These 15 T cell receptor beta chains were sequenced from one sample in a study of cytomegalovirus exposure and HLA in healthy donors (dated by TCRdb to the late 2010s). Receptor amplification or capture employed the immunoSEQ multiplex PCR assay. TCRdb stores this immuneACCESS table with in-frame sequences only. Part of the clones is absent; in the studies checked, under half of the shortfall reflects unresolved V genes, and no reason is known for the rest. This sample is represented by about 60,000 clones; 90% to 97% of them were singletons. Approximately 0.9% of the sample belongs to the ten largest clones. The sample was PBMCs. All receptors come from a man aged 18 to 35 in good health and CMV-seronegative.

The V gene is TRBV28, the J gene TRBJ2-1; perhaps TRBD2 as D (6 bases). Looked up from germline, CDR1 is MDHEN and CDR2 is SYDVKM. This CDR3 has 16 amino acids. The V end was cut by 6 bases, the J end by 0 bases, with 15 bases between. In DNA, the CDR3 is TGTGCCAGCAGGGAAACTGCCGGGGGCTCCTACAATGAGCAGTTCTTC. Protein sequence: CASRETAGGSYNEQFF.

The rearrangement links TRBV29-1 to TRBJ2-3, with D possibly matching TRBD2 (6 bases). V was cut by 6 bases and J by 0 bases, with 16 bases left in between. The germline CDR1 and CDR2 sequences are SQVTM and ANQGSEA. The CDR3 consists of 15 residues. The CDR3 DNA reads as TGCAGCGTGTACTTACGGACTACCAGCACAGATACGCAGTATTTT. Its translation: CSVYLRTTSTDTQYF.

This chain links TRBV7-6 with TRBJ2-5; 8 bases are shared with TRBD2. The CDR3 has 15 residues. Germline V gene lookup returns CDR1 SGHVS and CDR2 FNYEAQ. Trimming took 0 bases from V and 4 from J; bases not matched to a gene: 4. This CDR3 reads CASSLAPGGLETQYF. For the CDR3, the DNA is TGTGCCAGCAGCTTAGCTCCGGGAGGGCTAGAGACCCAGTACTTC.

J is TRBJ2-7 and V is TRBV6-5, with D maybe TRBD1 (5 bases). The CDR3 totals 15 residues. Trimming removed 4 bases from V and 0 bases from J, with 13 bases in between. In germline, CDR1 is MNHEY, CDR2 SVGAGI. The CDR3 loop reads CASSSPGRPSYEQYF. The CDR3 bases are TGTGCCAGCAGTTCTCCAGGGCGACCCTCCTACGAGCAGTACTTC.

This chain links TRBV7-9 with TRBJ1-1, with D possibly TRBD1 on 6 matching bases. Germline V CDR1 and CDR2: SEHNR, FQNEAQ (reference sequence). Between the trimmed V and J ends, which lost 6 bases and 4 bases, there was a span of 9 bases. The CDR3 runs to 12 residues. The CDR3: CASRGAGTEAFF. CDR3 DNA: TGTGCCAGCAGGGGGGCCGGCACTGAAGCTTTCTTT.

The chain is built from TRBV9 and TRBJ1-5, with 7 bases that match TRBD1. Germline CDR1 and CDR2: SGDLS and YYNGEE. This CDR3 has 14 residues. The junction had 8 bases not matched to a gene; V was cut back by 4 bases and J by 7 bases. The CDR3 DNA sequence: TGTGCCAGCAGCCTCACAGGGGCCGGGCAGCCCCAGCATTTT. Amino acid sequence: CASSLTGAGQPQHF.

This clone was seen a single time. Because the CDR3's place on the DNA is in doubt, the DNA is left out and the CDR3 is given as listed by TCRdb. The gene calls are TRBV12-2 and TRBJ2-7; the table's D call TRBD1 went unverified against the DNA. TRBV12-2 is a known pseudogene. The CDR3 length equals 16 residues, ends included. CDR3 sequence: CASRLVGTGSSYEQYF.

The CDR3 protein is CASSQERELGEQYF. The DNA of the CDR3 is TGCGCCAGCAGCCAAGAGCGGGAGTTGGGCGAGCAGTACTTC. This chain links TRBV4-1 with TRBJ2-7; 7 bases are shared with TRBD2. J lost 6 bases, V lost 0 bases, and 5 bases had no gene match. Germline-derived CDR1 and CDR2 are MGHRA and YSYEKL. This CDR3 is 14 amino acids long.

In this sample, this clone turned up once. The chain couples TRBV5-6 to TRBJ2-4; D gene ambiguous. Looked up from germline, CDR1 is SGHDT and CDR2 is YYEEEE. The CDR3 spans 13 residues. V lost 0 bases and J 7 bases, leaving 8 bases between the germline ends. The CDR3 reads CASSLGQSNIQYF. The CDR3 DNA reads as TGTGCCAGCAGCTTGGGACAATCGAACATTCAGTACTTC.

The sample holds one count of this clone. V usage is TRBV9 and J usage is TRBJ1-2; 7 bases line up with TRBD1. The CDR3 has 13 amino acids. Trimming cost V 7 bases and J 3 bases; bases outside gene matches: 6. Germline lookup yields CDR1 SGDLS and CDR2 YYNGEE. The CDR3 DNA is TGTGCCAGCTCCACAGGGACAGACTATGGCTACACCTTC. Protein product: CASSTGTDYGYTF.

This chain connects TRBV27 to TRBJ2-5, with a possible D match to TRBD2 (6 bases). The CDR3 covers 13 residues. The germline gives CDR1 MNHEY, CDR2 SMNVEV (reference sequence). The V and J ends lost 3 bases and 3 bases respectively, with 8 bases between them. In DNA form, the CDR3 reads TGTGCCAGCAGTTTTTCGGGGGAAGAGACCCAGTACTTC. Translating it yields CASSFSGEETQYF.

This chain uses TRBV19 with TRBJ2-7, with D unresolved. V was shortened by 3 bases and J by 3 bases, with 9 bases between the two germline ends. The CDR3 has 13 residues. Germline lookup yields CDR1 LNHDA and CDR2 SQIVND (reference sequence). The CDR3 here is CASSIKLLYEQYF. The CDR3 nucleotides are TGTGCCAGTAGTATCAAACTTCTCTACGAGCAGTACTTC.

This clone appeared once. This chain joins TRBV28 and TRBJ2-7; 7 bases are a match to TRBD2. CDR1 and CDR2 from the germline V gene are MDHEN and SYDVKM. V shed 7 bases and J 2 bases; nucleotides not matched to a gene: 8. The length of the CDR3 is 14 residues. The CDR3 DNA is TGTGCCAGCACCGGACTAGAAAGGCCCTACGAGCAGTACTTC. The encoded protein is CASTGLERPYEQYF. Combining the CDR3 with reference TRBV28 and TRBJ2-7 gives the whole variable domain DVKVTQSSRYLVKRTGEKVFLECVQDMDHENMFWYRQDPGLGLRLIYFSYDVKMKEKGDIPEGYSVSREKKERFSLILESASTNQTSMYLCASTGLERPYEQYFGPGTRLTVT.

This clone came up a few times. The chain couples TRBV6-1 to TRBJ2-6; D perhaps matches TRBD1 (6 bases). V was pared by 2 bases and J by 2 bases, with 7 bases between. The CDR3 has 15 residues. Germline CDR1 reads MNHNS; CDR2 reads SASEGT. CDR3 loop: CASSERGTGANVLTF. For the CDR3, the DNA is TGTGCCAGCAGTGAAAGGGGGACTGGGGCCAACGTCCTGACTTTC.

This sequence joins TRBV29-1 and TRBJ1-1, with D tentatively TRBD1 (6 bases). Germline CDR1 is SQVTM and CDR2 is ANQGSEA. The CDR3 contains 11 residues. Deletions cut 7 bases from V and 8 bases from J, with 14 bases between. In DNA, the CDR3 is TGCAGCGCAACCACCGGGACAGAAGCTTTCTTT. Translated, it gives CSATTGTEAFF.